This T cell receptor (beta chain) was recovered during a study of shared clonotypes between healthy human individuals. Study-wide results and caveats: Compared with memory subsets, naive subsets generally had larger estimated richness. At large depth, rarefaction still showed sorted-subset sequencing to be incomplete.

Only in-frame clones appear in the TCRdb table, and some are missing; sequencing was by immunoSEQ multiplex PCR. The sample lists roughly 700,000 clones; less than 95% were seen once. The V gene lost 0 bases and the J gene lost 3 bases, with 10 bases spanning the gap. The germline gives CDR1 SGHRS, CDR2 YFSETQ. This CDR3 region has 15 residues. The table lists this clone with a count of one. As yet, its antigen is unknown. Sequenced sample: memory CD8+ T cells from PBMCs. Specified subset: CD45RO+ cells pooled with CCR7-negative TemRA cells. The sequence came from a man younger than 35 in good health. Some clones in this sample may be carry-over from other donors' samples. The rearrangement joins TRBV5-1 to TRBJ2-4, with unresolved D. CDR3 residues: CASSLVSQFKNIQYF. The CDR3 DNA sequence: TGCGCCAGCAGCTTGGTGAGTCAGTTCAAAAACATTCAGTACTTC.